This is a list of T cell receptor beta chains from one sample in a study of blood T cell repertoires in COVID-19. The assay was immunoSEQ multiplex PCR, and TCRdb's table has in-frame clones only and misses some. The sample includes 200,000 or so clones, around four fifths of them seen just once. Sequencing was done on a sample of peripheral blood. The receptors here all came from a woman aged 25 to 39 with acute or convalescent COVID-19. The CDR3 runs from the conserved cysteine through the conserved F or W. Each record gives: V gene, clone size, J gene, D gene, CDR3 protein, CDR3 DNA. D genes are given only for firm matches. Size is stated for part of the rows, as once, few or many counts, or as a class when the clone is expanded.

TRBV7-9	-	TRBJ2-5	TRBD2	CASSPGTSGSGTQYF	TGTGCCAGCAGTCCCGGGACTAGTGGGTCGGGGACCCAGTACTTC
TRBV13	-	TRBJ2-5	TRBD2	CASSLGGGDSYQETQYF	TGTGCCAGCAGCTTAGGCGGGGGGGACTCGTACCAAGAGACCCAGTACTTC
TRBV5-4	-	TRBJ2-1	TRBD2	CASRSGTSDEQFF	TGTGCCAGCAGGTCCGGGACTAGTGATGAGCAGTTCTTC
TRBV28	once	TRBJ2-7	-	CASSLLGSQVEQYF	TGTGCCAGCAGTTTATTAGGCTCGCAGGTTGAGCAGTACTTC
TRBV5-1	-	TRBJ1-6	-	CASSLEGVGQTPSNSPLHF	TGCGCCAGCAGCTTGGAAGGGGTTGGGCAGACTCCCTCTAATTCACCCCTCCACTTT
TRBV7-2	-	TRBJ2-3	TRBD1	CASSFGTGNTDTQYF	TGTGCCAGCAGCTTCGGGACAGGAAATACAGATACGCAGTATTTT
TRBV27	-	TRBJ1-2	-	CASSLLIGQKNYGYTF	TGTGCCAGCAGTTTATTGATTGGGCAGAAAAACTATGGCTACACCTTC
TRBV28	-	TRBJ1-1	TRBD1	CASSLRTGGSFF	TGTGCCAGCAGTCTAAGGACAGGGGGGTCTTTCTTT
TRBV5-6	-	TRBJ2-1	TRBD1	CASSLGQGLSSYNEQFF	TGTGCCAGCAGCTTGGGACAGGGTTTGAGCTCCTACAATGAGCAGTTCTTC
TRBV5-5	-	TRBJ1-6	-	CASSLVGGVSNSPLHF	TGTGCCAGCAGCTTGGTGGGGGGGGTATCGAATTCACCCCTCCACTTT
TRBV7-9	-	TRBJ1-2	TRBD1	CASSQDRVGYGYTF	TGTGCCAGCAGCCAAGACAGGGTAGGCTATGGCTACACCTTC
TRBV7-8	-	TRBJ2-5	-	CASSGLRGETQYF	TGTGCCAGCAGTGGGCTGCGGGGAGAGACCCAGTACTTC
TRBV14	-	TRBJ2-1	TRBD2	CASSPPLTSGGNNEQFF	TGTGCCAGCAGCCCACCTCTGACTAGCGGGGGAAACAATGAGCAGTTCTTC
TRBV30	-	TRBJ2-1	TRBD2	CARLAGVSDEQFF	TGTGCCCGTCTGGCGGGAGTATCCGATGAGCAGTTCTTC
TRBV30	-	TRBJ2-7	TRBD1	CAWSLGQDEQYF	TGTGCCTGGAGTTTGGGACAGGACGAGCAGTACTTC
TRBV27	-	TRBJ1-2	TRBD1	CASRDRANFYGYTF	TGTGCCAGCCGGGACAGGGCTAACTTCTATGGCTACACCTTC
TRBV27	-	TRBJ2-7	TRBD1	CASSGRQGQYEQYF	TGTGCCAGCAGTGGAAGACAGGGTCAATACGAGCAGTACTTC
TRBV2	-	TRBJ1-2	-	CASSAGADYGYTF	TGTGCCAGCAGTGCAGGGGCGGACTATGGCTACACCTTC
TRBV7-8	-	TRBJ2-7	TRBD1	CASSLGTGTEQYF	TGTGCCAGCAGCTTAGGGACAGGGACCGAGCAGTACTTC
TRBV27	once	TRBJ2-1	-	CASSLNNEQFF	TGTGCCAGCAGTCTTAACAATGAGCAGTTCTTC
TRBV5-4	-	TRBJ2-5	-	CASSLDRKETQYF	TGTGCCAGCAGCTTGGACAGGAAAGAGACCCAGTACTTC
TRBV2	once	TRBJ1-3	-	CASSEWSSTGNTIYF	TGTGCCAGCAGTGAATGGTCCAGTACGGGAAACACCATATATTTT
TRBV27	-	TRBJ2-1	TRBD1	CASSLTPTGINEQFF	TGTGCCAGCAGTTTGACACCGACAGGGATCAATGAGCAGTTCTTC
TRBV7-8	-	TRBJ2-1	TRBD1	CASSSDHIRGQNNEQFF	TGTGCCAGCAGCTCCGACCATATTCGGGGACAGAATAATGAGCAGTTCTTC
TRBV13	once	TRBJ2-7	TRBD1	CASSLGTGAKYF	TGTGCCAGCAGCTTAGGCACAGGGGCAAAGTACTTC
TRBV4-3	-	TRBJ2-3	TRBD1	CASSQEMGTGPDTQYF	TGCGCCAGCAGCCAAGAGATGGGGACAGGGCCAGATACGCAGTATTTT
TRBV28	-	TRBJ2-1	TRBD2	CASRGTSSDEQFF	TGTGCCAGCAGGGGGACTAGCTCCGATGAGCAGTTCTTC
TRBV7-8	-	TRBJ2-7	TRBD1	CASSLILRGTDRSGEQYF	TGTGCCAGCAGCTTAATACTTAGAGGGACAGATCGCTCGGGGGAGCAGTACTTC
TRBV29-1	-	TRBJ2-1	TRBD2	CSVEVGAGGGGQFF	TGCAGCGTTGAAGTAGGAGCGGGAGGGGGTGGACAGTTCTTC
TRBV12-5	-	TRBJ1-2	-	CASGLYTTSYGYTF	TGTGCTAGTGGTTTATATACTACGAGCTATGGCTACACCTTC
TRBV27	-	TRBJ1-6	-	CASSSEFRTSRDSPLHF	TGTGCCAGCAGTTCCGAGTTCCGGACAAGTCGGGATTCACCCCTCCACTTT
TRBV10-3	-	TRBJ1-3	TRBD1	CAIGQGGNTIYF	TGTGCCATAGGACAGGGTGGAAACACCATATATTTT
TRBV7-2	-	TRBJ2-7	TRBD2	CASSLASGGAYEQYF	TGTGCCAGCAGCTTAGCGTCCGGGGGGGCCTACGAGCAGTACTTC
TRBV5-4	-	TRBJ2-5	-	CASSLPQGIDHQYF	TGTGCCAGCAGCTTGCCACAGGGAATTGATCACCAGTACTTC
TRBV6-2/TRBV6-3	many	TRBJ2-3	TRBD2	CASSSSGATDTQYF	TGTGCCAGCAGTTCGAGCGGGGCCACAGATACGCAGTATTTT
TRBV5-1	once	TRBJ1-4	-	CASSLVGVSGTNEKLFF	TGCGCCAGCAGCTTGGTAGGGGTATCAGGAACTAATGAAAAACTGTTTTTT
TRBV14	-	TRBJ1-6	-	CASRKGGSYNSPLHF	TGTGCCAGCAGAAAAGGGGGTTCCTATAATTCACCCCTCCACTTT
TRBV7-6	-	TRBJ1-5	-	CASSLGTDQPQHF	TGTGCCAGCAGCTTAGGGACTGATCAGCCCCAGCATTTT
TRBV6-4	-	TRBJ1-2	TRBD1	CASSDSISQHWTGAFYGYTF	TGTGCCAGCAGTGACTCGATTTCTCAGCACTGGACAGGGGCGTTCTATGGCTACACCTTC
TRBV3-1/TRBV3-2	few	TRBJ2-4	TRBD1	CASSQSRGPKNIQYF	TGTGCCAGCAGCCAGAGCAGGGGGCCCAAAAACATTCAGTACTTC
TRBV20-1	-	TRBJ2-1	-	CSARDLVSALF	TGCAGTGCTAGAGATCTAGTATCTGCCCTCTTC
TRBV20-1	-	TRBJ1-5	-	CSASTGTMGNQPQHF	TGCAGTGCTAGTACGGGGACTATGGGGAATCAGCCCCAGCATTTT
TRBV27	few	TRBJ2-7	TRBD2	CASSSGLAGGFYEQYF	TGTGCCAGCAGTTCGGGCTTAGCGGGAGGTTTCTACGAGCAGTACTTC
TRBV7-2	-	TRBJ1-2	-	CASSPDSQTGYGYTF	TGTGCCAGCAGCCCGGACAGCCAGACCGGGTATGGCTACACCTTC